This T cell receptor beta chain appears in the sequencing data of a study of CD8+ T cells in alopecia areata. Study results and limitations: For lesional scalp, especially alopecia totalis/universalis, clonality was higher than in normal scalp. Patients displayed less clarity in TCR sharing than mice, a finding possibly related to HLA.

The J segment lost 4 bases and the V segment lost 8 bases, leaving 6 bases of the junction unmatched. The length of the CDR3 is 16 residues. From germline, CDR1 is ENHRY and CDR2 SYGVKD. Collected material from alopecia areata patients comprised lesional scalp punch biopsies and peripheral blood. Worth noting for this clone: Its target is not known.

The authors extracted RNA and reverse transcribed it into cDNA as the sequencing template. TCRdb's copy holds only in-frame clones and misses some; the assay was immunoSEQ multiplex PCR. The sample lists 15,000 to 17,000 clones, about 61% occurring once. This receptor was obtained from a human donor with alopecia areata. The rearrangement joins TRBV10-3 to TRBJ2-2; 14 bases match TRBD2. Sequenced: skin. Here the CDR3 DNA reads TGTGCCATCTCCGGGACTAGCGGGAGCGTCACCGGGGAGCTGTTTTTT. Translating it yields CAISGTSGSVTGELFF.